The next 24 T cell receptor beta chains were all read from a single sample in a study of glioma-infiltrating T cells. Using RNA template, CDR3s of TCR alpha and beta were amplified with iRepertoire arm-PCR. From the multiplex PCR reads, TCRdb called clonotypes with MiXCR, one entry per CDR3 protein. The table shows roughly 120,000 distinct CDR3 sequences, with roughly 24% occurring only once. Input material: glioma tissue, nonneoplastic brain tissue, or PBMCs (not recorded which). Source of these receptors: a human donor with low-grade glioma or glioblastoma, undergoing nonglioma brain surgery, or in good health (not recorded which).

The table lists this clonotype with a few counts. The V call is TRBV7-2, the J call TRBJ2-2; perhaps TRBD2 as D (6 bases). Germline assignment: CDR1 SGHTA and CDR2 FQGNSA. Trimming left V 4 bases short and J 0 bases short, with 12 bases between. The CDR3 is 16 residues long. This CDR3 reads CASSSRGGTNTGELFF. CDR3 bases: TGTGCCAGCAGCTCCCGCGGCGGGACGAACACCGGGGAGCTGTTTTTT.

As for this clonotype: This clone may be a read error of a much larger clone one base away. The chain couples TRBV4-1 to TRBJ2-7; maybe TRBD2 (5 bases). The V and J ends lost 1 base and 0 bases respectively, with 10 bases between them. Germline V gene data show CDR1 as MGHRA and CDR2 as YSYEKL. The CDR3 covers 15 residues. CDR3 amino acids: CASSQGRGPSYEQYF. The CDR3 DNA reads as TGCGCCAGCAGCCAAGGTAGAGGGCCCTCCTACGAGCAGTACTTC.

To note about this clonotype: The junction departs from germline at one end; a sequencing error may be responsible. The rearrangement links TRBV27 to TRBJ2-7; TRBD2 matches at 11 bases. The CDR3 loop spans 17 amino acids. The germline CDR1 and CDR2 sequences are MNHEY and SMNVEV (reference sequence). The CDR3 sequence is CASTTALSSGRINEQYF. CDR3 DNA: TGTGCCAGCACTACCGCCTTATCTAGCGGGAGGATAAACGAACAGTACTTC.

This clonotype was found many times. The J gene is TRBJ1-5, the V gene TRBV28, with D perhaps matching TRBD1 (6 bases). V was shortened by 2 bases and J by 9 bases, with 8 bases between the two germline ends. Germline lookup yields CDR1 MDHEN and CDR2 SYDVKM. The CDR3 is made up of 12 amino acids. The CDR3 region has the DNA TGTGCCAGCAGTTTACCCAGGGGGCCCCAGCATTTT. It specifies CASSLPRGPQHF.

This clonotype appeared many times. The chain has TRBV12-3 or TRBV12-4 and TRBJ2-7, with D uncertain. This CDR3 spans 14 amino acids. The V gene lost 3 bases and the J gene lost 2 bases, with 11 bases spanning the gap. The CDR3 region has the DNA TGTGCCAGCAGTTTCGTCGAGCGAGCCTACGAGCAGTACTTC. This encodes CASSFVERAYEQYF.

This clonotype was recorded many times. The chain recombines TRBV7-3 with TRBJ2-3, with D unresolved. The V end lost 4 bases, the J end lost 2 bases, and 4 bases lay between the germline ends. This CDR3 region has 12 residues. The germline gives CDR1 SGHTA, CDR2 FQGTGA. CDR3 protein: CASSSTTDTQYF. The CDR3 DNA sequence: TGTGCCAGCAGCTCAACCACAGATACGCAGTATTTT.

Written as DNA, the CDR3 is TGTGCCAGCAGCTTCCACGGGACCGAGCAGTTCTTC. It specifies CASSFHGTEQFF. The chain recombines TRBV5-8 with TRBJ2-1; tentatively, D is TRBD1 or TRBD2 (5 bases each). Between the trimmed V and J ends, which lost 2 bases and 10 bases, there was a span of 10 bases. Germline V lookup: CDR1 SGHTS, CDR2 YDEGEE. This CDR3 is built from 12 residues.

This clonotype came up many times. CDR3 amino acids: CSARSWGVLSYEQYF. CDR3 coding DNA: TGCAGTGCTCGATCTTGGGGGGTCCTCTCCTACGAGCAGTACTTC. This chain connects TRBV20-1 to TRBJ2-7; a possible D gene is TRBD2 (6 bases). Trimming cost V 5 bases and J 0 bases, with 17 bases left between them. Per germline, CDR1 DFQATT and CDR2 SNEGSKA (reference sequence). The CDR3 sequence is 15 residues long.

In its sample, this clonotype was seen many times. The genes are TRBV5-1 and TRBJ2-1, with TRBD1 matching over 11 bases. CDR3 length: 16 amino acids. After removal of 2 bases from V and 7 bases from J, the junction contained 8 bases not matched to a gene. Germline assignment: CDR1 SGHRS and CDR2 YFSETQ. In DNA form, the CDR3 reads TGCGCCAGCAGCTTATCCGGGACAGGGGGTTGGAATGAGCAGTTCTTC. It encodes CASSLSGTGGWNEQFF.

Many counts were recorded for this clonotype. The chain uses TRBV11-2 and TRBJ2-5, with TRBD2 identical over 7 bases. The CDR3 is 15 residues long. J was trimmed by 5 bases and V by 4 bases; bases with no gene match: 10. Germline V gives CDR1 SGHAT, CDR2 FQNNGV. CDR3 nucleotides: TGTGCCAGCAGCTCGATACGACTAGCCCGCGAGACCCAGTACTTC. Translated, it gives CASSSIRLARETQYF.

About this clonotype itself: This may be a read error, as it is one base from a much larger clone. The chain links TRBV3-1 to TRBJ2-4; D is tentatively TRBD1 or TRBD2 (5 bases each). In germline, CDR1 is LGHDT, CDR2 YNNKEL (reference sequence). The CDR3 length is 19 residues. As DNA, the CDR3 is TGTGCCAGCAGCCAAAGAGCTTTCCGTCATGGGGACGCCGAAAACATTCAGAACTTC. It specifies CASSQRAFRHGDAENIQNF.

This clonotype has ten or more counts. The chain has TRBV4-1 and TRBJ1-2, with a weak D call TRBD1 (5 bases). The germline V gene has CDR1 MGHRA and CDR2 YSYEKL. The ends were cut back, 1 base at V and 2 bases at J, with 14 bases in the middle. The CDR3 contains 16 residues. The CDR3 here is CASSQGEFNRNYGYTF. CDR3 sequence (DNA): TGCGCCAGCAGCCAAGGGGAGTTCAACAGGAACTATGGCTACACCTTC.

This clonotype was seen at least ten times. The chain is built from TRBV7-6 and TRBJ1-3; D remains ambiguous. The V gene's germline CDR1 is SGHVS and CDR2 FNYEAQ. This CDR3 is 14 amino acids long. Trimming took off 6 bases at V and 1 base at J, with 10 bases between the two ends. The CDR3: CASSSRRSGNTIYF. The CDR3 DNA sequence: TGTGCCAGCAGTTCCCGGAGGTCTGGAAACACCATATATTTT.

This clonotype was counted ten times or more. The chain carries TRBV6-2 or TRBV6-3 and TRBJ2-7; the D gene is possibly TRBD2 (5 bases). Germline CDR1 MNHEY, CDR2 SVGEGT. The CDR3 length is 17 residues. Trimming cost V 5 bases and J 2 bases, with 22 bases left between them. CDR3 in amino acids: CASSHPMRADSTYEQYF. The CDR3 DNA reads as TGTGCCAGCAGTCACCCCATGCGGGCAGATTCAACCTACGAGCAGTACTTC.

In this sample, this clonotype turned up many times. CDR3 DNA sequence: TGCAGTGCTAGAGGGACTCTGAGACTAGCGGCCTACAATGAGCAGTTCTTC. It translates to CSARGTLRLAAYNEQFF. The chain couples TRBV20-1 to TRBJ2-1; 9 positions match TRBD2. Trimming at V came to 1 base and at J to 2 bases, leaving 9 bases not matched to a gene. The length of the CDR3 is 17 residues. Germline values: CDR1 DFQATT, CDR2 SNEGSKA (reference sequence).

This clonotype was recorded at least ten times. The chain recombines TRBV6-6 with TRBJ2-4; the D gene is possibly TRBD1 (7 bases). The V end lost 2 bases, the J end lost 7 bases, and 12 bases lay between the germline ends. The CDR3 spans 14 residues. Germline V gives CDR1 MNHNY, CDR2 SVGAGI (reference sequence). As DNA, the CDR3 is TGTGCCAGCAGTTACGACAGGGCGGGGAACATTCAGTACTTC. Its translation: CASSYDRAGNIQYF.

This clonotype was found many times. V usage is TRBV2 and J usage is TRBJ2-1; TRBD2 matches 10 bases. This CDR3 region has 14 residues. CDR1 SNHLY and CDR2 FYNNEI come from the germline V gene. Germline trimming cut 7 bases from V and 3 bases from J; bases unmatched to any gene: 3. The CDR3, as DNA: TGTGCCAGCAACGGACTAGCGGACTACAATGAGCAGTTCTTC. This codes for CASNGLADYNEQFF.

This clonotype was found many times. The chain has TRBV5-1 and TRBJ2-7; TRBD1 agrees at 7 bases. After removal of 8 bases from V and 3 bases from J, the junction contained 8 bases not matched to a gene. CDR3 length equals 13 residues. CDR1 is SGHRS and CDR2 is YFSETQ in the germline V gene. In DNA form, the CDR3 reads TGCGCCAGGACACCGACAGGGCGCTACGAGCAGTACTTC. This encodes CARTPTGRYEQYF.

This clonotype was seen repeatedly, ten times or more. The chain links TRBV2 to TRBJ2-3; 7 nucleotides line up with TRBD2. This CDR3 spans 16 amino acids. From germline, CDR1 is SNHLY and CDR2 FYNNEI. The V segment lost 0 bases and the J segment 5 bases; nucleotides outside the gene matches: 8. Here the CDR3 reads CASSEAESSGKDTQYF. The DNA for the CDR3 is TGTGCCAGCAGTGAAGCGGAGTCTAGCGGAAAAGATACGCAGTATTTT.

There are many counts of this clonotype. The CDR3 DNA reads as TGTGCCAGCAGTGAAGGACTAGGACCTTCCTCCGGGGAGCTGTTTTTT. Translating it yields CASSEGLGPSSGELFF. The J gene is TRBJ2-2, the V gene TRBV2; D possibly corresponds to TRBD2 (6 bases). Trimming left V 1 base short and J 6 bases short, with 15 bases between. This CDR3 is 16 amino acids long. Germline V CDR1 and CDR2: SNHLY, FYNNEI.

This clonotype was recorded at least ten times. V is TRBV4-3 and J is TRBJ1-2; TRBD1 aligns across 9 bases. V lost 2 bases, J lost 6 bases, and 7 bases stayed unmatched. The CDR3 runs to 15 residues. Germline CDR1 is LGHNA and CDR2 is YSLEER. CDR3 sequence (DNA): TGCGCCAGCAGCCAAAATACAGGGGGCTGGGATGGCTACACCTTC. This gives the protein CASSQNTGGWDGYTF.

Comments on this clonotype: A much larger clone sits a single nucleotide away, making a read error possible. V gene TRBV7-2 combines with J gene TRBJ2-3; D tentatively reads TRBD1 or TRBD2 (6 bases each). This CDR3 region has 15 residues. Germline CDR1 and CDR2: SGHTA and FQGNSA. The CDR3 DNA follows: TGTGCCAGCGGCTTATACCAGGGGAGGACAGATACGCAGTATTTT. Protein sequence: CASGLYQGRTDTQYF.

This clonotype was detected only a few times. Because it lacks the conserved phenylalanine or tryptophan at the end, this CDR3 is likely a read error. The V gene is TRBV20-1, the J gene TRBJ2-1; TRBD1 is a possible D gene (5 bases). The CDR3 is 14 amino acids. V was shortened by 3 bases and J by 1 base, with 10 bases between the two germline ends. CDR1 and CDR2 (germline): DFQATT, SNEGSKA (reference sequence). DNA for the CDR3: TGCAGTGCTAGTGACAGTCTTTCCTACAATGAGCAGTTCCTC. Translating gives CSASDSLSYNEQFL.

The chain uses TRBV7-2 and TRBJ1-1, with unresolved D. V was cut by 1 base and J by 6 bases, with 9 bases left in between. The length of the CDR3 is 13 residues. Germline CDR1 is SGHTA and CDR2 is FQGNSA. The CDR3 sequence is CASSLGAGPEAFF. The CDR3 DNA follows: TGTGCCAGCAGCTTAGGGGCCGGGCCTGAAGCTTTCTTT.